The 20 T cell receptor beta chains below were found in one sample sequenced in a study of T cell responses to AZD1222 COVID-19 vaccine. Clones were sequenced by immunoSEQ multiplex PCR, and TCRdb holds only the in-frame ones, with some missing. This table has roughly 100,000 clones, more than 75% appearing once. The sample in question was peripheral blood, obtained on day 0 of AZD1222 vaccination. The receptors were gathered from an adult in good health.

The CDR3 region is CASSLQGLSYEQYF. In DNA form, the CDR3 reads TGTGCCAGCAGTTTACAAGGCCTCTCCTACGAGCAGTACTTC. The chain combines TRBV27 with TRBJ2-7; D is undetermined. From germline, CDR1 is MNHEY and CDR2 SMNVEV (reference sequence). V lost 2 bases and J lost 0, with 8 bases in between. CDR3 length equals 14 residues.

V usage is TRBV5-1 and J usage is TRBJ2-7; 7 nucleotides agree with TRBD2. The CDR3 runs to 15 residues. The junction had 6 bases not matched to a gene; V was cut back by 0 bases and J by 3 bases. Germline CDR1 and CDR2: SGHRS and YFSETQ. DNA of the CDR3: TGCGCCAGCAGCTTGGTGGCTAGCGGAGACTACGAGCAGTACTTC. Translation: CASSLVASGDYEQYF.

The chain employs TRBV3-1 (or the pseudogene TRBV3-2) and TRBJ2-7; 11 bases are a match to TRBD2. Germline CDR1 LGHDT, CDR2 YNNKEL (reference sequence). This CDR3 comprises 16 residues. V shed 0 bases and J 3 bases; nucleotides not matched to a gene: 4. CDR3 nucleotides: TGTGCCAGCAGCCAAGATTTAACTAGCGGGAGCTACGAGCAGTACTTC. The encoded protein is CASSQDLTSGSYEQYF.

The CDR3 loop reads CASSFSGGRSYEQYF. The DNA for the CDR3 is TGTGCCAGCAGTTTCTCTGGAGGTCGCTCCTACGAGCAGTACTTC. This chain connects TRBV28 to TRBJ2-7; the D gene is possibly TRBD2 (5 bases). The germline V and J ends were trimmed by 3 bases and 0 bases, with 12 bases remaining between them. CDR1 MDHEN and CDR2 SYDVKM come from the germline V gene. The CDR3 consists of 15 residues.

In DNA, the CDR3 is TGTGCCAGCAGTGAAACTTTTAACAATGAGCAGTTCTTC. Amino acids: CASSETFNNEQFF. The chain employs TRBV6-1 and TRBJ2-1; D is unresolved. Trimming left V 2 bases short and J 5 bases short, with 7 bases between. CDR1 is MNHNS and CDR2 is SASEGT in the germline V gene. CDR3 length: 13 residues.

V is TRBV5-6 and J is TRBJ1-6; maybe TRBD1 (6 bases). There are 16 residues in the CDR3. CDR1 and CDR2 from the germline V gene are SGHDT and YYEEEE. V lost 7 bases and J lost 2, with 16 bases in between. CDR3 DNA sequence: TGTGCCAGCGGCACTCGGGGGCGCGCCTATAATTCACCCCTCCACTTT. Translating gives CASGTRGRAYNSPLHF.

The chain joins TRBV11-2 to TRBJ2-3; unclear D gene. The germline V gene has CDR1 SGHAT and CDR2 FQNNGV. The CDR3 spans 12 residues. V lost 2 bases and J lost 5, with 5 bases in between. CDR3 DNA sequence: TGTGCCAGCAGCTTATTAGGAGATACGCAGTATTTT. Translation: CASSLLGDTQYF.

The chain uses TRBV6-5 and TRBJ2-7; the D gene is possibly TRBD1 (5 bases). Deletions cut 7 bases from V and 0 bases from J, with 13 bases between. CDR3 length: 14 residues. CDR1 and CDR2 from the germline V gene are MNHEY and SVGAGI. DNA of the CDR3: TGTGCCAGCACACCAGGGCCCCACTCCTACGAGCAGTACTTC. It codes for CASTPGPHSYEQYF.

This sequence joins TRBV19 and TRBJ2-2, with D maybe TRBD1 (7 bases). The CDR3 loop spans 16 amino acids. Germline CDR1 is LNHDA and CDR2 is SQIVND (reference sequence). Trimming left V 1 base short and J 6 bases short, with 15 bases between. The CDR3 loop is CASSIGQGGFAGELFF. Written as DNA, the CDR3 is TGTGCCAGTAGTATAGGACAGGGAGGTTTCGCCGGGGAGCTGTTTTTT.

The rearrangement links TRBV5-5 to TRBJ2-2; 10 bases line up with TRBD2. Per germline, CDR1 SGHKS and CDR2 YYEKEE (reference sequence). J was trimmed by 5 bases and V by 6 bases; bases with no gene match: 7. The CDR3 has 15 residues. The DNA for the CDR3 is TGTGCCAGCATTGGGGCTAGCGGGAGTACCGGGGAGCTGTTTTTT. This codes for CASIGASGSTGELFF. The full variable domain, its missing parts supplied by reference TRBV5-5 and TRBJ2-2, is DAGVTQSPTHLIKTRGQQVTLRCSPISGHKSVSWYQQVLGQGPQFIFQYYEKEERGRGNFPDRFSARQFPNYSSELNVNALLLGDSALYLCASIGASGSTGELFFGEGSRLTVL.

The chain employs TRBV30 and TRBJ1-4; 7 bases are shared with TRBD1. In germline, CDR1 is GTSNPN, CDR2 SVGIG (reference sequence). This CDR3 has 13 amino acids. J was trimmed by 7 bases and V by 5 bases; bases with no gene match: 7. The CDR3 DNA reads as TGTGCCTGGGGGACAGTCGGAACTGAAAAACTGTTTTTT. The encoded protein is CAWGTVGTEKLFF.

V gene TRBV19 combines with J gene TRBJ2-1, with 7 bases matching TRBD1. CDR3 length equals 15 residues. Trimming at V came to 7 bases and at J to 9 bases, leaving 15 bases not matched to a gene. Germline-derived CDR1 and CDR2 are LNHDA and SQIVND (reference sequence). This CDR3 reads CASTPPASGGLEQFF. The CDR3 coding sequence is TGTGCCAGTACCCCCCCAGCGTCAGGGGGTCTTGAGCAGTTCTTC.

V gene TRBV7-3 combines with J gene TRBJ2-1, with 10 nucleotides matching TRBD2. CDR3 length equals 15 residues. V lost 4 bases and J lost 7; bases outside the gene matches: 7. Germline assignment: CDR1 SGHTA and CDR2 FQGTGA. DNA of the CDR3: TGTGCCAGCAGCTGGGCTAGCGGGAGCTTTAATGAGCAGTTCTTC. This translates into CASSWASGSFNEQFF. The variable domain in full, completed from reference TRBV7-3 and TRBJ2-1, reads GAGVSQTPSNKVTEKGKYVELRCDPISGHTALYWYRQSLGQGPEFLIYFQGTGAADDSGLPNDRFFAVRPEGSVSTLKIQRTERGDSAVYLCASSWASGSFNEQFFGPGTRLTVL.

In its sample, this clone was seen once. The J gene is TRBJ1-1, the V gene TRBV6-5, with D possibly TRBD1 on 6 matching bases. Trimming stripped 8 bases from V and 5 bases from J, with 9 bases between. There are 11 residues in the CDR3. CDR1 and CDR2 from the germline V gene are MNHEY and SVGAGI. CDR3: CASGGRTEAFF. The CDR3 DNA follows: TGTGCCAGCGGGGGCAGGACTGAAGCTTTCTTT.

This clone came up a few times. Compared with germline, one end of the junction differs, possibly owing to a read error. CDR3 sequence reads: CSAGQGARNIQYF. CDR3 DNA: TGCAGCGCGGGACAGGGGGCCAGAAACATTCAGTACTTC. This chain uses TRBV29-1 with TRBJ2-4, with 12 bases that match TRBD1. Germline V lookup: CDR1 SQVTM, CDR2 ANQGSEA. The CDR3 is 13 amino acids.

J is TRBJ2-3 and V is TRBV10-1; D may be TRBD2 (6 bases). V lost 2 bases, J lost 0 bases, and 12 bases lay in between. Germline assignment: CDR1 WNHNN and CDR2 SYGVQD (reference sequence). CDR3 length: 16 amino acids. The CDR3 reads CASSEATRASTDTQYF. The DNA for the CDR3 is TGCGCCAGCAGTGAGGCGACTAGAGCTAGCACAGATACGCAGTATTTT.

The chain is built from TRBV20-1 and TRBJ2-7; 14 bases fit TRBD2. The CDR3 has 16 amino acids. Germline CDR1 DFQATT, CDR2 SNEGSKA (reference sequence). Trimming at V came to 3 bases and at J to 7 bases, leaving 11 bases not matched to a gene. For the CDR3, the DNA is TGCAGTGCTAGTACCCCCGGACTAGCGGGAGGAAGAGAGCAGTACTTC. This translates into CSASTPGLAGGREQYF.

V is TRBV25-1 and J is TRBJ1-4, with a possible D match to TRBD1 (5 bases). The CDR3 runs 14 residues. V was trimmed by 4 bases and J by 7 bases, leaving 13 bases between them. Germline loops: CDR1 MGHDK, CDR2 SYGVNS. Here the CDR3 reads CASSVYGGGEKLFF. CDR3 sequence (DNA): TGTGCCAGCAGTGTTTACGGGGGTGGTGAAAAACTGTTTTTT.

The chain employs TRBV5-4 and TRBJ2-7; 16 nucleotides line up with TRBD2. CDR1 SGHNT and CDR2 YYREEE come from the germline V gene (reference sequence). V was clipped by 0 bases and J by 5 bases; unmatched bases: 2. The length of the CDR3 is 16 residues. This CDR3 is CASSLGGLAGGNEQYF. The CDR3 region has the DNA TGTGCCAGCAGCTTGGGGGGACTAGCGGGAGGGAACGAGCAGTACTTC. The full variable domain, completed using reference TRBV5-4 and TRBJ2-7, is ETGVTQSPTHLIKTRGQQVTLRCSSQSGHNTVSWYQQALGQGPQFIFQYYREEENGRGNFPPRFSGLQFPNYSSELNVNALELDDSALYLCASSLGGLAGGNEQYFGPGTRLTVT.

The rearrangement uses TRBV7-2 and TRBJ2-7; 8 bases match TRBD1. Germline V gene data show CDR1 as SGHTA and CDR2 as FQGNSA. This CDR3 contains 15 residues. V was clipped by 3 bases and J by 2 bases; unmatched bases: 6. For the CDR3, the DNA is TGTGCCAGCAGCTTTTCCGGGACAGGAGCCTACGAGCAGTACTTC. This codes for CASSFSGTGAYEQYF.